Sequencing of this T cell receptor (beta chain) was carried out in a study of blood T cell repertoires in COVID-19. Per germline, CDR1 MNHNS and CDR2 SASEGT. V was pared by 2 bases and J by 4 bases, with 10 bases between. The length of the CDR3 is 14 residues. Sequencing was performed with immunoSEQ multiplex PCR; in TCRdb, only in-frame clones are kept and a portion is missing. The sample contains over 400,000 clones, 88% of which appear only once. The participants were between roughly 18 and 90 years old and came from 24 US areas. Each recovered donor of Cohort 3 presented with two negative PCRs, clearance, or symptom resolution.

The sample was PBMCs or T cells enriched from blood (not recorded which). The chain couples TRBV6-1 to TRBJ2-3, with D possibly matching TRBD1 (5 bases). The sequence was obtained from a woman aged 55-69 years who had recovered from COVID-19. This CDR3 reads CASSETRVPDTQYF. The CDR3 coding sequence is TGTGCCAGCAGTGAAACCAGGGTTCCAGATACGCAGTATTTT.